This paragraph reports one TCR beta chain. The antigen is undetermined. All patients experienced relapse after autologous stem cell transplantation, and brentuximab vedotin exposure was variable. Data came from immunoSEQ multiplex PCR; TCRdb stores just in-frame clones and leaves some out. The sample records 20,000 to 25,000 clones, roughly 75% being singletons. This sample was taken from a study of PD-1 blockade in classical Hodgkin lymphoma. Study outcomes and limitations: Complete responders showed a baseline diversity that resembled the diversity of newly diagnosed patients.

The origin of this receptor is a human donor with classical Hodgkin lymphoma. The sample here was peripheral blood mononuclear cells (PBMCs), taken before the second cycle of nivolumab.

CDR3 coding DNA: TGTGCCAGCAGCCCCCGGGACAGCTCCTACGAGCAGTACTTC. It encodes CASSPRDSSYEQYF. The chain carries TRBV7-9 and TRBJ2-7; TRBD1 matches 7 bases. The CDR3 has 14 amino acids. Trimming at V came to 5 bases and at J to 0 bases, leaving 4 bases not matched to a gene. Looked up from germline, CDR1 is SEHNR and CDR2 is FQNEAQ (reference sequence). Full variable domain (missing parts from reference TRBV7-9 and TRBJ2-7): DTGVSQNPRHKITKRGQNVTFRCDPISEHNRLYWYRQTLGQGPEFLTYFQNEAQLEKSRLLSDRFSAERPKGSFSTLEIQRTEQGDSAMYLCASSPRDSSYEQYFGPGTRLTVT.